This T cell receptor (beta chain) appears in the sequencing data of a study of siplizumab effects on memory and regulatory T cells. Some clones are missing from TCRdb's copy, which holds only in-frame ones; the method was immunoSEQ multiplex PCR. This table has about 91,000 clones, roughly 93% appearing once. Germline V lookup: CDR1 GTSNPN, CDR2 SVGIG (reference sequence). Trimming pared 3 bases from V and 4 bases from J, leaving 15 bases between. This CDR3 region has 14 residues. Whole-study findings and limits: For siplizumab cultures, the suppressive function of their proliferating Tregs was not confirmed. Researchers could map only a minor fraction of alloreactive clones to unstimulated subsets. Contribution to the alloresponse seemed major for naive T cells, which also seemed more diverse than memory cells. Proliferating clones, CD4+ or CD8+, lacked an assignable naive or memory phenotype in roughly 75-95% of cases.

As concerns this clone: The antigen remains undetermined.

The sample taken for sequencing was CD8+ T cells sorted from blood. This sequence was found in a human donor in good health. The chain carries TRBV30 and TRBJ1-1, with no clear D. The CDR3 here is CAWSNRDLSTEAFF. The CDR3, as DNA: TGTGCCTGGAGCAATAGGGATTTGTCCACTGAAGCTTTCTTT.